The rows below give T cell receptor beta chains drawn from one sample of a study of vaccination and CD4 T cells after COVID-19. Antigens for these TCRs are unknown. TCRdb re-called the PCR reads with MiXCR, one entry per CDR3 protein. This repertoire shows around 19,000 distinct CDR3 sequences, around half found once; its top ten account for around 7%. The specimen sequenced was CD4+ T cells from blood, cultured in vitro. The receptors come from a human donor who had recovered from COVID-19. Each CDR3 is given with its conserved first and last residue. The order of the fields is D gene, V gene, clone size, J gene, CDR3 DNA, CDR3 protein. A D gene is named only where the DNA matches it firmly. Clone sizes are given selectively: once, few, many, or a class where the clone is expanded.

>-|TRBV20-1|-|TRBJ2-3
TGCAGTGCTAGAAGTTGGGGGGGCACAGATACGCAGTATTTT
CSARSWGGTDTQYF
>-|TRBV2|-|TRBJ2-1
TGTGCCAGCAGTGAAGATGACAGATACTACAATGAGCAGTTCTTC
CASSEDDRYYNEQFF
>-|TRBV20-1|-|TRBJ2-7
TGCAGTGCTAGAGGTATGGTAGGACAGCCGTCCTACGAGCAGTACTTC
CSARGMVGQPSYEQYF
>-|TRBV27|-|TRBJ2-7
TGTGCCAGCAGGGACTACTACTACGAGCAGTACTTC
CASRDYYYEQYF
>-|TRBV6-5|few|TRBJ1-3
TGTGCCAGCAGTTACTCAGGCGGCGGAAACACCATATATTTT
CASSYSGGGNTIYF
>-|TRBV2|-|TRBJ1-2
TGTGCCAGCCAGAGGGACTTAGGGTATGGCTACACCTTC
CASQRDLGYGYTF
>-|TRBV7-3|-|TRBJ2-6
TGTGCCAGCAGCCCCGTCCCCTCCTCTGGGGCCAACGTCCTGACTTTC
CASSPVPSSGANVLTF
>-|TRBV18|-|TRBJ1-6
TGTGCCAGCTCACCACATGCGGGGCAAGGCTCACCCCTCCACTTT
CASSPHAGQGSPLHF
>TRBD1|TRBV27|-|TRBJ1-3
TGTGCCAGCAGTCTATCCGGGACAGGGTTGGGAAACACCATATATTTT
CASSLSGTGLGNTIYF
>TRBD1|TRBV2|-|TRBJ2-7
TGTGCCAGCAGCCGACAGGGTATGAACGAGCAGTACTTC
CASSRQGMNEQYF
>-|TRBV4-2|-|TRBJ1-2
TGTGCCAGCAGCCAGACCCCCAGGTCCGGGTATGATGGCTACACCTTC
CASSQTPRSGYDGYTF
>TRBD1|TRBV11-3|few|TRBJ2-7
TGTGCCAGCAGCTATACGCGACAGGGGCGCTACGAGCAGTACTTC
CASSYTRQGRYEQYF
>TRBD2|TRBV30|-|TRBJ2-3
TGTGCCTGGACTATGGGGGGGGATACGCAGTATTTT
CAWTMGGDTQYF
>TRBD1|TRBV20-1|few|TRBJ2-1
TGCAGTGCTAGAGCCACAGGGGGCCGTTCCTACAATGAGCAGTTCTTC
CSARATGGRSYNEQFF
>TRBD1|TRBV7-2|-|TRBJ2-1
TGTGCCAGCAGGTCGGGACAGGGGAACCCTAGCTCCTACAATGAGCAGTTCTTC
CASRSGQGNPSSYNEQFF
>-|TRBV27|-|TRBJ1-1
TGTGCCAGCAGTCAACCCGGAGAGGGGAACACTGAAGCTTTCTTT
CASSQPGEGNTEAFF
>-|TRBV4-1|-|TRBJ2-1
TGCGCCAGCAGCCAAGTTCGCGGCCAGGGGGGTGAGCAGTTCTTC
CASSQVRGQGGEQFF
>TRBD1|TRBV20-1|-|TRBJ2-7
TGCAGTGCCGGACAGGACCCCCTAAACGAGCAGTACTTC
CSAGQDPLNEQYF
>-|TRBV2|-|TRBJ2-1
TGTGCCAGCAGCGTACGCTGGGGTGGACACAATGAGCAGTTCTTC
CASSVRWGGHNEQFF
>-|TRBV19|-|TRBJ2-2
TGTGCCAGTACACTAGCACAGGGTAACACCGGGGAGCTGTTTTTT
CASTLAQGNTGELFF
>TRBD2|TRBV6-4|-|TRBJ2-7
TGTGCCAGCAGTCCTGGACTAGCGGGAGTGACGGTTCTCCACGAGCAGTACTTC
CASSPGLAGVTVLHEQYF
>TRBD2|TRBV7-3|-|TRBJ2-7
TGTGCCAGCAGCCCAGGGGCTAGCGGGAGTACCTACGAGCAGTACTTC
CASSPGASGSTYEQYF
>-|TRBV6-1|-|TRBJ1-1
TGTGCCAGCAGTGAAGTTGGCTTGGGGGCAGGGACTGAAGCTTTCTTT
CASSEVGLGAGTEAFF
>-|TRBV7-9|-|TRBJ2-7
TGTGCCAGCAGCTCGGGACTTCCGTCCTACGAGCAGTACTTC
CASSSGLPSYEQYF
>TRBD1|TRBV9|-|TRBJ1-5
TGTGCCAGCAGCGCCGGGACAGGGGACAATCAGCCCCAGCATTTT
CASSAGTGDNQPQHF
>TRBD1|TRBV7-9|-|TRBJ1-3
TGTGCCAGCAGCAACTCGGACAGGGGGCCTGGAAACACCATATATTTT
CASSNSDRGPGNTIYF
>-|TRBV7-9|-|TRBJ2-1
TGTGCCAGCAGCTTTCTTCAGAATGAGCAGTTCTTC
CASSFLQNEQFF
>-|TRBV5-1|-|TRBJ2-2
TGCGCCAGCAGCCCGGTCCCGAACACCGGGGAGCTGTTTTTT
CASSPVPNTGELFF
>TRBD1|TRBV19|-|TRBJ1-5
TGTGCCAGTAGTAGGGGGACAGGGGGAAATAGCAATCAGCCCCAGCATTTT
CASSRGTGGNSNQPQHF
>-|TRBV6-1|-|TRBJ2-2
TGTGCCGGCAAAGTGGGGGCGAACACCGGGGAGCTGTTTTTT
CAGKVGANTGELFF
>-|TRBV6-2/TRBV6-3|-|TRBJ1-5
TGTGCCAGCACCGATACAGGGAATGGCGATGAGCCCCAGCATTTT
CASTDTGNGDEPQHF
>-|TRBV10-3|few|TRBJ2-7
TGTGCCAGCAGGGCCGACTCCAACTCCTACGAGCAGTACTTC
CASRADSNSYEQYF
>TRBD2|TRBV24-1|-|TRBJ2-3
TGTGCCACCAGTGTTGGGGAGGGTAGCACAGATACGCAGTATTTT
CATSVGEGSTDTQYF
>-|TRBV20-1|-|TRBJ1-1
TGCAGTGCTAGAGATCAGAGGGAAGCTTTCTTT
CSARDQREAFF
>-|TRBV6-5|-|TRBJ2-7
TGTGCCAGCAGTTACTCTTCAGGGATGCCCTCCTACGAGCAGTACTTC
CASSYSSGMPSYEQYF
>TRBD1|TRBV7-8|-|TRBJ1-1
TGTGCCAGCAGCCCGACAGGGGGCGGCGCGACTGAAGCTTTCTTT
CASSPTGGGATEAFF
>-|TRBV20-1|-|TRBJ1-4
TGCAGTGCTAGGCCGGGACTATGGGGTGAAAAACTGTTTTTT
CSARPGLWGEKLFF
>-|TRBV6-1|few|TRBJ1-6
TGTGCCAGCAGGCGGGACACGACTAATTCACCCCTCCACTTT
CASRRDTTNSPLHF
>-|TRBV30|few|TRBJ1-5
TGTGCCTGGAGTGTATTCGGACCCCCTGGGGATCAGCCCCAGCATTTT
CAWSVFGPPGDQPQHF
>-|TRBV6-1|-|TRBJ2-3
TGTGCCAGCAGTGAAATGGGCACTGGGACAGATACGCAGTATTTT
CASSEMGTGTDTQYF
>TRBD1|TRBV19|-|TRBJ1-5
TGTGCCAGTAGTATAAACAGGGGGCTAGATCAGCCCCAGCATTTT
CASSINRGLDQPQHF
>TRBD2|TRBV15|-|TRBJ2-3
TGTGCCACCAGCAGAGATCTGGCTAGCGGGACTCGGGCAGATACGCAGTATTTT
CATSRDLASGTRADTQYF
>-|TRBV5-1|-|TRBJ1-5
TGCGCCAGCAGCTTGGATCCGGGACGTAATCAGCCCCAGCATTTT
CASSLDPGRNQPQHF
>-|TRBV12-2|-|TRBJ2-7
TGTGCAAGTCGCTTAGGCGGTCACACCGAACAGATCCCCTACGAGCAGTACTTC
CASRLGGHTEQIPYEQYF
>TRBD2|TRBV7-8|few|TRBJ2-4
TGTGCCAGCACCTATAGCGGGAGAATCGGGGACATTCAGTACTTC
CASTYSGRIGDIQYF